This T cell receptor beta chain was sequenced in a study of naive and memory T cell subsets. The SP2 primer and nested alpha and beta constant region primers amplified ligated cDNA in four rounds. TCRdb passed the 5' RACE reads through MiXCR, listing each CDR3 protein once. The repertoire holds 56,000 or so distinct CDR3 sequences, less than 10% seen once, with approximately 9.4% in the top ten. Per the germline V gene, CDR1 is SGHKS and CDR2 is YYEKEE (reference sequence). Unmatched junction bases numbered 11, after V lost 3 bases and J lost 4 bases. The length of the CDR3 is 17 residues. As to this clonotype: A much larger clone lies one base from this, so it may be a read error.

A UMI-containing oligonucleotide was joined by 3' ligation to the TCR cDNA template. The V and J genes are TRBV5-5 and TRBJ2-7; 12 bases are shared with TRBD2. The clonotype was recovered from a female donor in good health. CDR3 in DNA: TGTGCCAGCAGCTACTTGGGACTAGCGGGTAGGGGGTACGAGCAGTACTTC. It codes for CASSYLGLAGRGYEQYF.